By proportion, the clone carrying this T cell receptor beta chain is medium-sized. V gave up 3 bases and J gave up 7 bases, with 19 bases separating them. CDR3 length: 16 residues. The data stem from a study of spatial heterogeneity in lung cancer. Time point noted: sample taken at primary tumor resection. Sequencing was performed on whole RNA extracted from tumor and nontumor lung tissue, or from frozen PBMC, and the material was left unsorted. A single record per CDR3 protein comes from TCRdb applying MiXCR to the 5' RACE reads. In the table there are about 2,200 distinct CDR3 sequences, roughly 17% of which are singletons.

This chain links TRBV12-3 or TRBV12-4 with TRBJ1-5, with D maybe TRBD1 (5 bases). Sequencing was performed on PBMCs, taken at surgery. The TCR originated in a male donor with early-stage non-small cell lung cancer. The CDR3 sequence: CASSLAPRGVGQPQHF. The CDR3 DNA is TGTGCCAGCAGTTTGGCCCCGCGAGGGGTGGGACAGCCCCAGCATTTT.